One TCR beta chain is described in this entry. These data originate in a study of blood T cell repertoires in COVID-19. Study overall: The United States, Italy and Spain provided the acute and convalescent COVID-19 samples.

Original analysis: By means of reference gene primer amplification, nucleated cell counts were estimated. Only in-frame clones appear in the TCRdb table, and some are missing; sequencing was by immunoSEQ multiplex PCR. Clone size and the V and J calls come from that table; the DNA yielded D and trimming. Here the sample spans 250,000 to 300,000 clones, around nine tenths being singletons. This CDR3 has 18 residues. Germline V gives CDR1 SGHDT, CDR2 YYEEEE. After removal of 4 bases from V and 10 bases from J, the junction contained 16 bases not matched to a gene. The sample comprised peripheral blood. This TCR came from a woman in her twenties or thirties with COVID-19, enrolled during active disease. The V gene is TRBV5-6, the J gene TRBJ2-3, with TRBD2 matching over 15 bases. The CDR3 loop reads CASSVRTSGRAALTAQYF. The CDR3 coding sequence is TGTGCCAGCAGCGTGCGGACTAGCGGGAGGGCCGCTCTTACTGCGCAGTATTTT.